The clone carrying this T cell receptor beta chain was seen more than once but under ten times. Deletions cut 4 bases from V and 2 bases from J, with 12 bases between. The CDR3 runs 14 residues. Germline V gene sequence: CDR1 LGHNA, CDR2 YSLEER. This entry comes from a study of molecular identifiers for immune sequencing clone quantification. TCRdb reprocessed the PCR reads via MiXCR and lists one record per CDR3 protein. The sample shows under 600,000 distinct CDR3 sequences, about 25% of them seen only once. The rearrangement joins TRBV4-3 to TRBJ2-7; TRBD1 might be the D (5 bases). The sequencing input was naive CD8+ T cells from blood, with Jurkat cell RNA spiked in. Indicated subset: FACS-sorted CD8+CD4-CCR7+CD45RA+ naive T cells. The sequence derives from a human donor in good health. Some libraries in this study had Jurkat cell RNA spiked in. The CDR3 sequence: CASSPTQGTYEQYF. The CDR3 nucleotides are TGCGCCAGCAGCCCGACGCAGGGAACCTACGAGCAGTACTTC.